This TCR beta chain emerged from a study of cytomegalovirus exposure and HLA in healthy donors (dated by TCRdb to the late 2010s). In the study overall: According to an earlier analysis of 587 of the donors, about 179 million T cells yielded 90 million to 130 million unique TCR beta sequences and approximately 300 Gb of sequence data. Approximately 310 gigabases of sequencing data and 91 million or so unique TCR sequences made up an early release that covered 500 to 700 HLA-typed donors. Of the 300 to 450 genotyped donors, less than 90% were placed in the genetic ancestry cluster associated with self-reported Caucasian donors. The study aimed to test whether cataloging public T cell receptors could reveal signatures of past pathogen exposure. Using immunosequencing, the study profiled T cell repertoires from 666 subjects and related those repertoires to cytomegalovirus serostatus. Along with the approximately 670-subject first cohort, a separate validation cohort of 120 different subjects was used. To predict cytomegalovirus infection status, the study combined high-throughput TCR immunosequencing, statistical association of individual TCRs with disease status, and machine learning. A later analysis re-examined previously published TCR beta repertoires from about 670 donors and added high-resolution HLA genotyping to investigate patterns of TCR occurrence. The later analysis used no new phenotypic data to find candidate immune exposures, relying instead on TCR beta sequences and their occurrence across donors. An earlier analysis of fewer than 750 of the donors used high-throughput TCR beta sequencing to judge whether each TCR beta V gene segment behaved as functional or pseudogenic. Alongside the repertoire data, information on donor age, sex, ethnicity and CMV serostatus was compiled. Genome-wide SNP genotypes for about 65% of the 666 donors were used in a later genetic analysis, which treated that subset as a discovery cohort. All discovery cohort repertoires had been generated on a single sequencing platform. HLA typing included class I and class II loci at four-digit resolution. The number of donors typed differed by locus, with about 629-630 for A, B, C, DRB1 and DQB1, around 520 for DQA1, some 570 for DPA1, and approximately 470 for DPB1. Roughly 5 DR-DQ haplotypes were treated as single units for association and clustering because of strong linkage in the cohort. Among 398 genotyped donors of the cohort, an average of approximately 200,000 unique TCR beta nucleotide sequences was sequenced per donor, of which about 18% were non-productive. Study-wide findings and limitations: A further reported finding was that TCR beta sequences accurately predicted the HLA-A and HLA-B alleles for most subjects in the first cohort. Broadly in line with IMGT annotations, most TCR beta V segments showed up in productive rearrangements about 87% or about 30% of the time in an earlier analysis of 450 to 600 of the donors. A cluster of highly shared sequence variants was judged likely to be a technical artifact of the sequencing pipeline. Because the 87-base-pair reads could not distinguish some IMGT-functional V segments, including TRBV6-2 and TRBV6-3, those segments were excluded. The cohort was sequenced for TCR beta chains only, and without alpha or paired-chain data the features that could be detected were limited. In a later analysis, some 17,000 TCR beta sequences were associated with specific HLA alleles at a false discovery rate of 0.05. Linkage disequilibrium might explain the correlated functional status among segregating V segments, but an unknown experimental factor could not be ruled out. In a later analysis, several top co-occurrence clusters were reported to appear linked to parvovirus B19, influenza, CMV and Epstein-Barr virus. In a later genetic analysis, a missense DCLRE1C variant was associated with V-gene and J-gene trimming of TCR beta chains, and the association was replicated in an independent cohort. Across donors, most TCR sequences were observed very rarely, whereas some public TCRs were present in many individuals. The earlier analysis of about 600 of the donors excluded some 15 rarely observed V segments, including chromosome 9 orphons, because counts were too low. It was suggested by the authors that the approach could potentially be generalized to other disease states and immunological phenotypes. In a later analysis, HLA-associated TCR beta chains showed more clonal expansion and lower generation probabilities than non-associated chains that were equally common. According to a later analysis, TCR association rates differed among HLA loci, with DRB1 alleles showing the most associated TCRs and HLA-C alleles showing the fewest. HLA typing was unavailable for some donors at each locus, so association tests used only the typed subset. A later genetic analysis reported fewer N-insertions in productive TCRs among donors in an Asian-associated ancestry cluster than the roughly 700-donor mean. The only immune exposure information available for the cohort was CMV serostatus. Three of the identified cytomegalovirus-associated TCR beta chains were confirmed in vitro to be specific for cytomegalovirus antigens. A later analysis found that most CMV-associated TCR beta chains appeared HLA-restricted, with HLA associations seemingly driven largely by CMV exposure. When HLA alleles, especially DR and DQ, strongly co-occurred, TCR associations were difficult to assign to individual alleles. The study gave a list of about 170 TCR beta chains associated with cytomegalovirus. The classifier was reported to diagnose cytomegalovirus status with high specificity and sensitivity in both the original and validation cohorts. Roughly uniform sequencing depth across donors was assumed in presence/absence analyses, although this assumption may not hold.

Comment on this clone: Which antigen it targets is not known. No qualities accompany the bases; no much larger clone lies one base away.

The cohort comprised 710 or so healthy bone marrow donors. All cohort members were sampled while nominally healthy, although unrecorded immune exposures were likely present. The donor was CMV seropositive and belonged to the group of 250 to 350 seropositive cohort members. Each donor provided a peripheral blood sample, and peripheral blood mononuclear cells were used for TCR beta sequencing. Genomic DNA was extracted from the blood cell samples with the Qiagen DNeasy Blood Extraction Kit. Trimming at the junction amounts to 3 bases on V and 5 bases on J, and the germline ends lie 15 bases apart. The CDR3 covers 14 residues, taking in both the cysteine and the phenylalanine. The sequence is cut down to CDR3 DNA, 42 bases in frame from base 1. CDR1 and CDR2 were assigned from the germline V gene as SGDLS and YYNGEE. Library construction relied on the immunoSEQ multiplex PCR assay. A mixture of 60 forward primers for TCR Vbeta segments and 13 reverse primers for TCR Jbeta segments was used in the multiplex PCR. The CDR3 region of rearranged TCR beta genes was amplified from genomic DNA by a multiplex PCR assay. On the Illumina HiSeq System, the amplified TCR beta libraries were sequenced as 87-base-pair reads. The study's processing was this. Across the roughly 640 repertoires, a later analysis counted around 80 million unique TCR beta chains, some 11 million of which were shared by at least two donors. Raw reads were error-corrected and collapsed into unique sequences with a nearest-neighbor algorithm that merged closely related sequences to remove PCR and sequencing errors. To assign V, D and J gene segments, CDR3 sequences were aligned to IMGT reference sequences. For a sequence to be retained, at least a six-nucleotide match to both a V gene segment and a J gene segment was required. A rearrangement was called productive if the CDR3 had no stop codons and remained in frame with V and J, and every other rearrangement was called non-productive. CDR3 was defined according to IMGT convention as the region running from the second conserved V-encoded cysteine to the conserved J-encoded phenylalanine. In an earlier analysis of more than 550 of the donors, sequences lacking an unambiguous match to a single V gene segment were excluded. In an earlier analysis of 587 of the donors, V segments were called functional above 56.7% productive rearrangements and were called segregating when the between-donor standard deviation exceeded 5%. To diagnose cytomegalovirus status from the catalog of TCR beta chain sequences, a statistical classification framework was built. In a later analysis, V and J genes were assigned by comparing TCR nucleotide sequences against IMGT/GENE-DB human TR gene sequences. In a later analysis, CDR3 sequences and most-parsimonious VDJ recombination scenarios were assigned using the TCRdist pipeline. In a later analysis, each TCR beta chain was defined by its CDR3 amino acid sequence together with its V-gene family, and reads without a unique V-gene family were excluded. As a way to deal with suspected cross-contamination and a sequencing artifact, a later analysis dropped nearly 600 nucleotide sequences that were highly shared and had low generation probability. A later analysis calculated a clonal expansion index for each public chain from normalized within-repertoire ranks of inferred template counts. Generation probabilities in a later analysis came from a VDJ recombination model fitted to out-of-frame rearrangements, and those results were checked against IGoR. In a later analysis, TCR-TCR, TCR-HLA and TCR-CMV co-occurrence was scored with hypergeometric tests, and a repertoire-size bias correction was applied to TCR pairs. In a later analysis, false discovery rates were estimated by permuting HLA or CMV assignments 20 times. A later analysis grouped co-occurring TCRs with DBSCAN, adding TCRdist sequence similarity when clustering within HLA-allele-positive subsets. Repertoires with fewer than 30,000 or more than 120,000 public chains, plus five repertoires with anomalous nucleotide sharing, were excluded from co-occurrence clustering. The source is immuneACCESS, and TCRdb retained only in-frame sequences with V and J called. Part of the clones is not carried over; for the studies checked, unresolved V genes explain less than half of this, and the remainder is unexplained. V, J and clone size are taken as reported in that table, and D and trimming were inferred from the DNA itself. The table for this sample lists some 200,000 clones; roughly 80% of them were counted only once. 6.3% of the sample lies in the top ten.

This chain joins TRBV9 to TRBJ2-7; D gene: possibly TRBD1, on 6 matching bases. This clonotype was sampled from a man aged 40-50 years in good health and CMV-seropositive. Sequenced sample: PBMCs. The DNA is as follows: TGTGCCAGCAGCGCCTCAGGGGAATATCACGAGCAGTACTTC. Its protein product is CASSASGEYHEQYF.